These 12 T cell receptor beta chains were all obtained from the same sample, sequenced in a study of blood T cell repertoires in COVID-19. Produced via immunoSEQ multiplex PCR; TCRdb's table is partial and in-frame only. The table includes roughly 63,000 clones, almost 80% detected once. Sample: peripheral blood. All receptors come from an elderly man with acute or convalescent COVID-19.

The rearrangement uses TRBV11-1 and TRBJ2-5, with TRBD1 matching over 10 bases. CDR1 is SGHAT, CDR2 FQDESV, per germline (reference sequence). This CDR3 spans 14 amino acids. Germline trimming cut 4 bases from V and 5 bases from J; bases unmatched to any gene: 4. CDR3 nucleotide sequence: TGTGCCAGCAGCTCGACAGGGGGCAGGGAGACCCAGTACTTC. Protein: CASSSTGGRETQYF.

The chain is built from TRBV4-1 and TRBJ1-3; weak D call: TRBD1 (6 bases). V was shortened by 4 bases and J by 2 bases, with 15 bases between the two germline ends. The germline V gene encodes CDR1 MGHRA and CDR2 YSYEKL. There are 16 residues in the CDR3. The CDR3 spells CASSLTGRSAGNTIYF. For the CDR3, the DNA is TGCGCCAGCAGCCTTACAGGGCGTTCGGCTGGAAACACCATATATTTT.

The rearrangement links TRBV5-4 to TRBJ1-2, with D hard to call. The germline V gene encodes CDR1 SGHNT and CDR2 YYREEE (reference sequence). Between the trimmed V and J ends, which lost 1 base and 4 bases, there was a span of 17 bases. CDR3 size: 16 residues. The CDR3 coding sequence is TGTGCCAGCAGCTTGAGCAAGTATGGAGAGGGCTATGGCTACACCTTC. The encoded protein is CASSLSKYGEGYGYTF.

The V and J genes are TRBV5-5 and TRBJ1-5; tentative D call: TRBD1 (6 bases). This CDR3 region has 14 residues. CDR1 is SGHKS and CDR2 is YYEKEE in the germline V gene (reference sequence). The ends were cut back, 4 bases at V and 6 bases at J, with 14 bases in the middle. CDR3 bases: TGTGCCAGCAGCCGAACAGGGTCGGCTCAGCCCCAGCATTTT. Amino acid sequence: CASSRTGSAQPQHF.

The V gene is TRBV30, the J gene TRBJ2-7, with D tentatively TRBD2 (6 bases). CDR3 length: 15 residues. CDR1 and CDR2 (germline): GTSNPN, SVGIG (reference sequence). The germline V and J ends were trimmed by 3 bases and 7 bases, with 22 bases remaining between them. CDR3 sequence reads: CAWSLPWRGFWEQYF. CDR3 nucleotides: TGTGCCTGGAGCCTGCCGTGGCGGGGATTCTGGGAGCAGTACTTC.

The V and J genes are TRBV28 and TRBJ1-4; D unresolved. Between the trimmed V and J ends, which lost 4 bases and 2 bases, there was a span of 17 bases. Germline CDR1 and CDR2: MDHEN and SYDVKM. The CDR3 has 17 amino acids. The CDR3 reads CASSSAPHRRTNEKLFF. The CDR3 nucleotides are TGTGCCAGCAGTTCCGCCCCTCACCGGAGGACTAATGAAAAACTGTTTTTT.

This clone was counted once. This chain connects TRBV5-1 to TRBJ2-1; 8 bases match TRBD2. CDR1 SGHRS and CDR2 YFSETQ come from the germline V gene. The CDR3 is 15 amino acids. The ends lost 1 base at V and 3 bases at J; junction bases unmatched: 3. The CDR3 reads CASSLSGGYYNEQFF. CDR3 in DNA: TGCGCCAGCAGCTTGAGCGGGGGTTACTACAATGAGCAGTTCTTC.

This clone was seen only a few times. The chain is built from TRBV9 and TRBJ1-3, with D possibly matching TRBD1 (5 bases). CDR1 is SGDLS, CDR2 YYNGEE, per germline. CDR3 size: 16 residues. V dropped 3 bases and J dropped 4 bases, with 17 bases sitting between them. The CDR3 sequence: CASSAVQGVSGNTIYF. Written as DNA, the CDR3 is TGTGCCAGCAGCGCTGTACAAGGGGTCTCAGGAAACACCATATATTTT.

The chain employs TRBV7-9 and TRBJ1-1; no clear D gene. The ends were cut back, 5 bases at V and 2 bases at J, with 9 bases in the middle. The CDR3 spans 13 residues. Germline CDR1 and CDR2: SEHNR and FQNEAQ (reference sequence). The CDR3 DNA sequence: TGTGCCAGCAGCCGAGGATACAACACTGAAGCTTTCTTT. It codes for CASSRGYNTEAFF.

The gene calls are TRBV5-8 and TRBJ2-5, with 8 bases aligning to TRBD1. Germline CDR1 is SGHTS and CDR2 is YDEGEE. With 2 bases clipped from V and 1 base from J, the junction kept 4 bases outside the gene matches. This CDR3 spans 15 amino acids. The CDR3 here is CASSLGDRGQETQYF. The CDR3 coding sequence is TGTGCCAGCAGCTTAGGAGACAGGGGCCAAGAGACCCAGTACTTC.

This sequence joins TRBV6-2 or TRBV6-3 and TRBJ1-1, with a weak D call TRBD1 (6 bases). Trimming took off 2 bases at V and 1 base at J, with 14 bases between the two ends. Germline V gene sequence: CDR1 MNHEY, CDR2 SVGEGT. The CDR3 is 16 residues long. The CDR3 nucleotides are TGTGCCAGCAGTTACAAAAAAACGGGACAGAACACTGAAGCTTTCTTT. Its translation is CASSYKKTGQNTEAFF.

The genes are TRBV18 and TRBJ1-2; maybe TRBD1 (6 bases). Trimming pared 3 bases from V and 4 bases from J, leaving 12 bases between. CDR1 KGHSH and CDR2 LQKENI come from the germline V gene. The CDR3 runs to 14 residues. The CDR3 nucleotides are TGTGCCAGCTCACCGGCCCAGGGGTCCTATGGCTACACCTTC. Protein sequence: CASSPAQGSYGYTF.